The T cell receptor beta chain under discussion was sequenced for a study of cytomegalovirus exposure and HLA in healthy donors (dated by TCRdb to the late 2010s). For context, the study as a whole: In an earlier analysis of several hundred of the donors, 276 Gb of sequence data and 90 million to 120 million unique TCR beta sequences from about 179 million T cells were reported. To study patterns of TCR occurrence, a later analysis re-analyzed previously published TCR beta repertoires from hundreds of donors and added high-resolution HLA genotyping. To predict cytomegalovirus infection status, the study combined high-throughput TCR immunosequencing, statistical association of individual TCRs with disease status, and machine learning. All discovery cohort repertoires had been generated on a single sequencing platform. HLA typing included class I and class II loci at four-digit resolution. On average, roughly 240,000 unique TCR beta nucleotide sequences were sequenced per donor among 398 genotyped donors of the cohort, with approximately 18% of those sequences being non-productive. In an earlier analysis of about 590 of the donors, high-throughput TCR beta sequencing was used to judge whether each TCR beta V gene segment behaved as functional or pseudogenic. In addition to the first cohort of 666 subjects, a separate validation cohort of some 120 different subjects was used. About five DR-DQ haplotypes were handled as single units for association and clustering because linkage in the cohort was strong. Of the roughly 390 genotyped donors, 80% to 90% were placed in the genetic ancestry cluster associated with self-reported Caucasian donors. Alongside the repertoire data, information on donor age, sex, ethnicity and CMV serostatus was compiled. Rather than drawing on any new phenotypic data, the later analysis identified candidate immune exposures from TCR beta sequences and the way those sequences occurred across donors. The study used immunosequencing to profile the T cell repertoires of 666 subjects and linked those repertoires to cytomegalovirus serostatus. The aim of the study was to test whether cataloging public T cell receptors could identify signatures of past pathogen exposure. Genome-wide SNP genotypes for about 65% of the roughly 700 donors were used in a later genetic analysis, which treated that subset as a discovery cohort. Around 320 gigabases of sequencing data and approximately 93 million unique TCR sequences were included in an early release covering several hundred HLA-typed donors. Typing coverage differed by locus: A, B, C, DRB1 and DQB1 were typed in roughly 620-640 donors, DQA1 in approximately 520, DPA1 in 600 to 610, and DPB1 in 472.

As regards this clone: Its antigen remains unidentified. It has no much larger one-base neighbor in the sample; base qualities were not kept.

The cohort comprised more than 550 healthy bone marrow donors. At the time of sampling, all cohort members were nominally healthy, though unrecorded immune exposures were likely present. The donor was CMV seropositive and belonged to the group of a few hundred seropositive cohort members. A peripheral blood sample was provided by each donor, and peripheral blood mononuclear cells were used for TCR beta sequencing. Genomic DNA was extracted from the blood cell samples with the Qiagen DNeasy Blood Extraction Kit. The investigation overall reported the following: A total of 150 to 200 TCR beta chains were listed by the study as associated with cytomegalovirus. Correlated functional status among segregating V segments might reflect linkage disequilibrium, but an unknown experimental factor could not be ruled out. A few of the identified cytomegalovirus-associated TCR beta chains were confirmed in vitro to be specific for cytomegalovirus antigens. Because some donors lacked HLA typing at each locus, the association tests relied only on the typed subset. Strong co-occurrence of HLA alleles, especially DR and DQ, made assigning TCR associations to individual alleles difficult. Cytomegalovirus status was reported to be diagnosed by the classifier with high specificity and sensitivity in both the original and validation cohorts. At a false discovery rate of 0.05, a later analysis linked 16,000 or so TCR beta sequences to specific HLA alleles. In a later analysis, HLA-associated TCR beta chains showed more clonal expansion and lower generation probabilities than non-associated chains that were equally common. A further reported finding was that TCR beta sequences accurately predicted the HLA-A and HLA-B alleles for most subjects in the first cohort. The cohort was sequenced for TCR beta chains only, and without alpha or paired-chain data the features that could be detected were limited. Broadly in line with IMGT annotations, most TCR beta V segments showed up in productive rearrangements about 87% or about 30% of the time in an earlier analysis of about 500 of the donors. Immune exposure information for the cohort was limited to CMV serostatus. Several of the top co-occurrence clusters appeared to be linked to parvovirus B19, influenza, CMV and Epstein-Barr virus, according to a later analysis. Most TCR sequences were seen in very few donors, while some public TCRs were found in many individuals. According to a later genetic analysis, donors in an Asian-associated ancestry cluster had fewer N-insertions in productive TCRs than the approximately 690-donor mean. According to the authors, the approach could potentially be generalized to other disease states and immunological phenotypes. The presence/absence analyses assumed that sequencing depth was roughly uniform across donors, and that assumption may not be true. V-gene and J-gene trimming of TCR beta chains was associated with a missense DCLRE1C variant in a later genetic analysis, and the association was replicated in an independent cohort. The 87-base-pair reads could not distinguish some IMGT-functional V segments, including TRBV6-2 and TRBV6-3, so those segments were excluded. The earlier analysis of around 600 of the donors excluded some 15 rarely observed V segments, including chromosome 9 orphons, because counts were too low. In a later analysis, most CMV-associated TCR beta chains were found to appear HLA-restricted, with HLA associations seemingly driven largely by CMV exposure. A cluster of highly shared sequence variants was judged likely to represent a technical artifact of the sequencing pipeline. In a later analysis, the rate of TCR association differed among HLA loci, with DRB1 alleles having the most associated TCRs and HLA-C alleles having the fewest.

Library preparation was by the immunoSEQ multiplex PCR assay. The multiplex PCR relied on a mix of 60 forward primers for TCR Vbeta segments and 13 reverse primers for TCR Jbeta segments. A multiplex PCR assay on genomic DNA amplified the CDR3 region of rearranged TCR beta genes. Amplified TCR beta libraries were sequenced as 87-base-pair reads on the Illumina HiSeq System. On the authors' methods: A later analysis tallied around 82 million unique TCR beta chains across the roughly 610 repertoires, and about 12 million of those chains were shared by two or more donors. Raw reads were error-corrected and collapsed into unique sequences by a nearest-neighbor algorithm in which closely related sequences were merged to remove PCR and sequencing errors. V, D and J gene segments were assigned by aligning CDR3 sequences to IMGT reference sequences. For a sequence to be retained, at least a six-nucleotide match to both a V gene segment and a J gene segment was required. A rearrangement counted as productive if the CDR3 had no stop codons and remained in frame with V and J, and every other rearrangement counted as non-productive. CDR3 was defined according to IMGT convention as the region running from the second conserved V-encoded cysteine to the conserved J-encoded phenylalanine. Sequences without an unambiguous match to a single V gene segment were excluded from the earlier analysis of approximately 560 of the donors. In an earlier analysis of approximately 610 of the donors, V segments were called functional above 56.7% productive rearrangements and were called segregating when the between-donor standard deviation exceeded 5%. A statistical classification framework was developed to diagnose cytomegalovirus status using the catalog of TCR beta chain sequences. In a later analysis, V and J genes were assigned by comparing TCR nucleotide sequences against IMGT/GENE-DB human TR gene sequences. In a later analysis, CDR3 sequences and most-parsimonious VDJ recombination scenarios were assigned using the TCRdist pipeline. A later analysis defined each TCR beta chain by its CDR3 amino acid sequence plus V-gene family, and excluded reads lacking a unique V-gene family. In a later analysis, approximately 590 highly shared, low-generation-probability nucleotide sequences were removed to address suspected cross-contamination and a sequencing artifact. For each public chain, a later analysis derived a clonal expansion index from normalized ranks of inferred template counts within each repertoire. A later analysis computed generation probabilities with a VDJ recombination model fitted to out-of-frame rearrangements, and checked the results against IGoR. In a later analysis, TCR-TCR, TCR-HLA and TCR-CMV co-occurrence was scored with hypergeometric tests, and a repertoire-size bias correction was applied to TCR pairs. In a later analysis, false discovery rates were estimated by permuting HLA or CMV assignments 20 times. In a later analysis, co-occurring TCRs were grouped using DBSCAN, with TCRdist sequence similarity added in when clustering inside HLA-allele-positive subsets. Repertoires with fewer than 30,000 or more than 120,000 public chains were left out of co-occurrence clustering, as were about 5 repertoires with anomalous nucleotide sharing. TCRdb provides this immuneACCESS table in a form limited to in-frame rearrangements. Some clones are lacking; in checked studies, under half of them reflect an unresolved V gene, and why the rest are absent is not known. The D gene and trimming were derived from the DNA, and the V and J assignments and clone size from that table. The sample table shows about 220,000 clones, and 82% are seen once. About 6.4% of the sample lies in the top ten.

The junction shows trimming of 4 bases on V and 5 bases on J, and the gene matches do not reach 3 bases of it. Looking up the germline V gene (reference sequence) yields CDR1 MNHEY and CDR2 SMNVEV. There are 13 amino acids in the CDR3, from cysteine to phenylalanine inclusive. This entry keeps only the CDR3 DNA: 39 bases, framed from base 1. Recombination linked TRBV27 to TRBJ2-5; TRBD2 fits 8 bases in the junction. The TCR sequence derives from a man aged 40-49 years in good health and CMV-seropositive. Source material: PBMCs. The CDR3 region reads CASSSVAGETQYF. The sequence in DNA is TGTGCCAGCAGTTCAGTAGCGGGGGAGACCCAGTACTTC.